Below, 28 T cell receptor beta chains from the same sample are listed, as sequenced in a study of T cells in Graves' hyperthyroidism and ophthalmopathy. It was RNA transcripts that yielded the amplified TCR beta CDR3 regions. With the HTBI primer set, the TCR CDR3 went through a first round of RT-PCR. TCRdb used MiXCR to reprocess the multiplex PCR reads, holding one entry per CDR3 protein. The profile shows more than 350,000 distinct CDR3 sequences, more than 14% of them singletons. Sample: blood. The source is a woman aged 25 to 45 with Graves' ophthalmopathy.

The chain combines TRBV20-1 with TRBJ1-4; D is unclear. The CDR3 covers 13 residues. Trimming removed 6 bases at V and 7 bases at J, with 15 bases between. CDR1 is DFQATT and CDR2 is SNEGSKA in the germline V gene (reference sequence). Here the CDR3 DNA reads TGCAGTGCAACGACAAGATGGAGTGAAAAACTGTTTTTT. Protein: CSATTRWSEKLFF.

This sequence joins TRBV20-1 and TRBJ2-1; D perhaps matches TRBD1 (5 bases). V dropped 0 bases and J dropped 9 bases, with 18 bases sitting between them. The germline CDR1 and CDR2 sequences are DFQATT and SNEGSKA (reference sequence). The CDR3 contains 15 residues. The CDR3 sequence: CSARDYSGNGFEQFF. The CDR3 DNA sequence: TGCAGTGCTAGAGATTATTCAGGGAACGGGTTTGAGCAGTTCTTC.

Many counts were recorded for this clonotype. CDR3 residues: CSARGGVFSGGNEQFF. The DNA of the CDR3 is TGCAGTGCTAGAGGGGGTGTTTTTAGCGGGGGGAATGAGCAGTTCTTC. The chain links TRBV20-1 to TRBJ2-1, with 10 bases lining up with TRBD2. In germline, CDR1 is DFQATT, CDR2 SNEGSKA (reference sequence). V trimming: 1 base; J trimming: 7 bases; junction bases outside the gene matches: 10. The CDR3 has 16 residues.

V gene TRBV30 combines with J gene TRBJ1-1; no clear D gene. The CDR3 extends over 13 amino acids. Trimming took off 0 bases at V and 7 bases at J, with 12 bases between the two ends. Germline V lookup: CDR1 GTSNPN, CDR2 SVGIG (reference sequence). CDR3 DNA: TGTGCCTGGAGTGTATCGGGTTTTGGTGAAGCTTTCTTT. Translated: CAWSVSGFGEAFF.

This clonotype was recorded many times. The V and J genes are TRBV20-1 and TRBJ2-7, with 15 positions matching TRBD2. The J segment lost 1 base and the V segment lost 6 bases, leaving 7 bases of the junction unmatched. The V gene's germline CDR1 is DFQATT and CDR2 SNEGSKA (reference sequence). CDR3 length equals 16 residues. The DNA for the CDR3 is TGCAGTGCAAAGGGACTAGCGGGGGGACAATCCTACGAGCAGTACTTC. Amino acids: CSAKGLAGGQSYEQYF.

This clonotype was recorded a few times. The rearrangement uses TRBV24-1 and TRBJ2-3; no definite D call. The CDR3 extends over 14 amino acids. The germline gives CDR1 KGHDR, CDR2 SFDVKD. Trimming removed 0 bases from V and 6 bases from J, with 9 bases in between. Here the CDR3 DNA reads TGTGCCACCAGTGATTTGGAGGTGGGGGATACGCAGTATTTT. This translates into CATSDLEVGDTQYF.

There are a few counts of this clonotype. The genes are TRBV27 and TRBJ1-5, with D maybe TRBD1 (5 bases). The CDR3 extends over 14 amino acids. Trimming removed 11 bases from V and 6 bases from J, with 20 bases in between. CDR1 is MNHEY and CDR2 is SMNVEV in the germline V gene (reference sequence). The CDR3 DNA is TGTGCCGGACGAACTCGGGGGAGCGGTCAGCCCCAGCATTTT. Encoded protein: CAGRTRGSGQPQHF.

This clonotype was recorded a few times. The chain employs TRBV14 and TRBJ2-1; the match to TRBD2 covers 7 bases. The CDR3 runs 16 residues. The V gene's germline CDR1 is SGHDN and CDR2 FVKESK. V was clipped by 3 bases and J by 0 bases; unmatched bases: 5. CDR3 residues: CASSQWGGDSYNEQFF. For the CDR3, the DNA is TGTGCCAGCAGCCAGTGGGGGGGGGACTCCTACAATGAGCAGTTCTTC.

This clonotype was observed at least ten times. The chain uses TRBV11-2 and TRBJ1-2, with unresolved D. The germline V gene has CDR1 SGHAT and CDR2 FQNNGV. This CDR3 spans 15 amino acids. With 5 bases removed from V and 4 bases from J, the gap between germline ends came to 17 bases. CDR3 DNA: TGTGCCAGCAGCCGCCTGGACCCGAAACCCTATGGCTACACCTTC. Its protein product is CASSRLDPKPYGYTF.

At least ten counts were recorded for this clonotype. The chain carries TRBV5-1 and TRBJ1-3; 9 nucleotides line up with TRBD1. The CDR3 is made up of 17 amino acids. Germline V gene data show CDR1 as SGHRS and CDR2 as YFSETQ. Trimming at V came to 0 bases and at J to 2 bases, leaving 6 bases not matched to a gene. The CDR3 DNA sequence: TGCGCCAGCAGCTTGGCCGGGACAGGGCGGACTGGAAACACCATATATTTT. Protein: CASSLAGTGRTGNTIYF.

This clonotype has ten or more counts. The rearrangement links TRBV13 to TRBJ2-3; TRBD2 matches 13 bases. The CDR3 spans 16 residues. Germline V lookup: CDR1 PRHDT, CDR2 FYEKMQ (reference sequence). V shed 4 bases, J shed 2 bases, and the junction held 3 bases outside the gene matches. The CDR3 coding sequence is TGTGCCAGCAGCTGGGGACTAGCGGGGTACACAGATACGCAGTATTTT. Translation: CASSWGLAGYTDTQYF.

This clonotype was recorded at least ten times. V gene TRBV6-1 combines with J gene TRBJ1-1; possibly TRBD1 for D (5 bases). The V and J ends lost 10 bases and 3 bases respectively, with 18 bases between them. Germline V gene lookup returns CDR1 MNHNS and CDR2 SASEGT. The CDR3 is 14 amino acids. The DNA of the CDR3 is TGTGCCACCAGAGGTCTTGGAGGGGACACTGAAGCTTTCTTT. Encoded protein: CATRGLGGDTEAFF.

Many counts were recorded for this clonotype. The gene calls are TRBV6-2 or TRBV6-3 and TRBJ2-2; tentative D call: TRBD1 (6 bases). This CDR3 region has 17 residues. V dropped 0 bases and J dropped 1 base, with 12 bases sitting between them. CDR1 MNHEY and CDR2 SVGEGT come from the germline V gene. The CDR3 spells CASSYSIAQGNTGELFF. CDR3 in DNA: TGTGCCAGCAGTTACTCGATTGCACAGGGGAACACCGGGGAGCTGTTTTTT.

A note on this clonotype: Germline is not matched at one junction end, which may reflect a read error. The chain carries TRBV6-5 and TRBJ1-1; D is possibly TRBD1 (5 bases). Germline CDR1 MNHEY, CDR2 SVGAGI. The CDR3 contains 18 residues. CDR3 protein: CASSYSIIEGPSNAEAFF. DNA for the CDR3: TGTGCCAGCAGTTACTCAATTATTGAGGGGCCCTCGAACGCTGAAGCTTTCTTT.

This clonotype was counted ten times or more. The V and J genes are TRBV27 and TRBJ2-7; D possibly corresponds to TRBD1 (6 bases). The CDR3 sequence is 16 residues long. CDR1 MNHEY and CDR2 SMNVEV come from the germline V gene (reference sequence). With 1 base removed from V and 3 bases from J, the gap between germline ends came to 16 bases. In DNA form, the CDR3 reads TGTGCCAGCAGTTTATATACAGGGTTAGAGCTCTACGAGCAGTACTTC. Its translation is CASSLYTGLELYEQYF.

This clonotype appeared a few times. This chain links TRBV2 with TRBJ2-3, with 7 bases identical to TRBD1. The germline CDR1 and CDR2 sequences are SNHLY and FYNNEI. This CDR3 region has 13 residues. J was trimmed by 5 bases and V by 8 bases; bases with no gene match: 7. The CDR3 DNA sequence: TGTGCCAGCCCCGTAAGGGGGCGAGATACGCAGTATTTT. This translates into CASPVRGRDTQYF.

The chain has TRBV5-1 and TRBJ2-1, with D perhaps matching TRBD2 (5 bases). Looked up from germline, CDR1 is SGHRS and CDR2 is YFSETQ. Trimming pared 7 bases from V and 6 bases from J, leaving 11 bases between. The CDR3 spans 12 residues. The CDR3 coding sequence is TGCGCCAGCCGCGTGGGGAGCAATGAGCAGTTCTTC. Its protein product is CASRVGSNEQFF.

This clonotype was detected many times. The chain recombines TRBV2 with TRBJ2-5; 10 bases agree with TRBD2. CDR1 and CDR2 (germline): SNHLY, FYNNEI. The CDR3 is 17 amino acids. Unmatched junction bases numbered 9, after V lost 2 bases and J lost 3 bases. The chain's CDR3 is CASSEILAGALEETQYF. CDR3 bases: TGTGCCAGCAGTGAAATCCTAGCGGGGGCCTTGGAAGAGACCCAGTACTTC.

A few counts support this clonotype. The rearrangement uses TRBV13 and TRBJ2-6; the D is unclear. This CDR3 spans 17 amino acids. V gave up 4 bases and J gave up 0 bases, with 13 bases separating them. CDR1 PRHDT and CDR2 FYEKMQ come from the germline V gene (reference sequence). CDR3 nucleotides: TGTGCCAGCAGCTCCAGAGGTCGGGCCTCTGGGGCCAACGTCCTGACTTTC. This translates into CASSSRGRASGANVLTF.

The rearrangement joins TRBV30 to TRBJ2-3, with D possibly matching TRBD2 (6 bases). This CDR3 spans 13 amino acids. The germline V and J ends were trimmed by 3 bases and 1 base, with 8 bases remaining between them. Per germline, CDR1 GTSNPN and CDR2 SVGIG (reference sequence). CDR3 bases: TGTGCCTGGAGGCGGGGCGGCACAGATACGCAGTATTTT. Translating gives CAWRRGGTDTQYF.

This clonotype was observed a few times. This chain uses TRBV6-5 with TRBJ2-1, with TRBD1 as a possible D gene (5 bases). Deletions cut 0 bases from V and 9 bases from J, with 15 bases between. The CDR3 contains 15 residues. Germline V gene lookup returns CDR1 MNHEY and CDR2 SVGAGI. In DNA form, the CDR3 reads TGTGCCAGCAGTTACTCCGGCAGGGTGGTGCGTGAGCAGTTCTTC. Protein: CASSYSGRVVREQFF.

This chain joins TRBV7-8 and TRBJ1-2; possible D gene TRBD1, 6 bases. The V end was cut by 0 bases, the J end by 4 bases, with 12 bases between. Germline lookup yields CDR1 SGHVS and CDR2 FQNEAQ. The CDR3 extends over 15 amino acids. The CDR3 sequence is CASSLALGASYGYTF. The CDR3 nucleotides read TGTGCCAGCAGCTTAGCCCTGGGGGCCTCCTATGGCTACACCTTC.

This clonotype has a count of ten or more. The chain uses TRBV7-9 and TRBJ2-2; 9 bases line up with TRBD2. The CDR3 spans 16 residues. V lost 5 bases and J lost 1; bases outside the gene matches: 5. CDR1 and CDR2 from the germline V gene are SEHNR and FQNEAQ (reference sequence). The CDR3 DNA is TGTGCCAGCAGCCTATTAGCGGGGGTGAACACCGGGGAGCTGTTTTTT. Residues: CASSLLAGVNTGELFF.

This clonotype occurred many times. V usage is TRBV2 and J usage is TRBJ1-2; D not certain. Trimming took 7 bases from V and 0 from J, leaving 12 bases between them. Germline V gene lookup returns CDR1 SNHLY and CDR2 FYNNEI. The CDR3 consists of 14 residues. The DNA for the CDR3 is TGTGCCAGCACCCGCTCGTGGACTAACTATGGCTACACCTTC. Its protein is CASTRSWTNYGYTF.

This clonotype was picked up a small number of times. J is TRBJ2-2 and V is TRBV12-3 or TRBV12-4; the D gene is possibly TRBD2 (6 bases). This CDR3 spans 16 amino acids. V dropped 1 base and J dropped 6 bases, with 15 bases sitting between them. The CDR3 is CASSLVRGWESGELFF. Written as DNA, the CDR3 is TGTGCCAGCAGTTTAGTCCGGGGGTGGGAGTCCGGGGAGCTGTTTTTT.

This clonotype was found a few times. The V gene is TRBV6-4, the J gene TRBJ2-7, with 9 bases aligning to TRBD2. The CDR3 contains 17 residues. V gave up 6 bases and J gave up 6 bases; unmatched junction bases: 18. In germline, CDR1 is MRHNA, CDR2 SNTAGT. This chain's CDR3 is CASRRVVAGALEGEQYF. The CDR3 nucleotides are TGTGCCAGCAGAAGGGTCGTAGCGGGGGCCTTGGAGGGCGAGCAGTACTTC.

The chain uses TRBV20-1 and TRBJ1-6, with D perhaps TRBD1 (6 bases). Trimming pared 3 bases from V and 7 bases from J, leaving 10 bases between. Per the germline V gene, CDR1 is DFQATT and CDR2 is SNEGSKA (reference sequence). This CDR3 is 13 amino acids long. The CDR3 here is CSARYQGNSPLHF. DNA for the CDR3: TGCAGTGCTAGGTATCAGGGGAATTCACCCCTCCACTTT.

This clonotype appeared many times. The chain carries TRBV5-1 and TRBJ2-3, with D maybe TRBD1 (6 bases). Germline CDR1 is SGHRS and CDR2 is YFSETQ. There are 15 residues in the CDR3. V was pared by 2 bases and J by 4 bases, with 14 bases between. Written as DNA, the CDR3 is TGCGCCAGCAGCTTCGAAGACAGGTACGCAGATACGCAGTATTTT. Residues: CASSFEDRYADTQYF.